The 9 T cell receptor beta chains below were found in one sample sequenced in a study of blood T cell repertoires in COVID-19. Measured with immunoSEQ multiplex PCR; TCRdb has only the in-frame clones, and not every one. The sample has 170,000 or so clones, more than 70% seen once. Sequenced input: peripheral blood. These TCRs come from a man aged 50 to 60 with active or convalescent COVID-19.

The chain carries TRBV11-3 and TRBJ2-3; a weak D match, TRBD2 (5 bases). With 5 bases removed from V and 3 bases from J, the gap between germline ends came to 9 bases. This CDR3 has 13 amino acids. Germline V gives CDR1 SGHNT, CDR2 YENEEA. The CDR3 DNA follows: TGTGCCAGCAGCGGGGAGTATACAGATACGCAGTATTTT. Encoded protein: CASSGEYTDTQYF.

The V call is TRBV12-3 or TRBV12-4, the J call TRBJ1-1; no clear D. V gave up 2 bases and J gave up 11 bases, with 12 bases separating them. The CDR3 loop spans 12 amino acids. This chain's CDR3 is CASSLQTVRAFF. The CDR3 region has the DNA TGTGCCAGCAGTTTACAGACCGTGAGGGCTTTCTTT.

The gene calls are TRBV27 and TRBJ1-5; the D gene is possibly TRBD1 (5 bases). With 5 bases removed from V and 0 bases from J, the gap between germline ends came to 11 bases. Germline loops: CDR1 MNHEY, CDR2 SMNVEV (reference sequence). This CDR3 has 15 residues. The CDR3 sequence: CASSTRDPSNQPQHF. The CDR3 DNA sequence: TGTGCCAGCAGTACGCGGGACCCTAGCAATCAGCCCCAGCATTTT.

The rearrangement joins TRBV6-5 to TRBJ2-7; D is perhaps TRBD2 (6 bases). V lost 6 bases, J lost 2 bases, and 17 bases lay in between. Germline loops: CDR1 MNHEY, CDR2 SVGAGI. The CDR3 length is 15 residues. CDR3 sequence reads: CASSKGLKVPYEQYF. CDR3 nucleotides: TGTGCCAGCAGCAAGGGACTCAAAGTTCCCTACGAGCAGTACTTC.

This clone was found once. The CDR3: CASSYKGGTEAFF. Written as DNA, the CDR3 is TGTGCCAGCAGTTACAAAGGCGGTACTGAAGCTTTCTTT. The chain links TRBV6-5 to TRBJ1-1; no reliable D call. CDR1 and CDR2 (germline): MNHEY, SVGAGI. This CDR3 comprises 13 residues. With 2 bases removed from V and 5 bases from J, the gap between germline ends came to 9 bases.

The chain has TRBV6-1 and TRBJ1-6, with 8 bases fitting TRBD1. V dropped 3 bases and J dropped 8; count of bases not matched to a gene: 3. Per germline, CDR1 MNHNS and CDR2 SASEGT. The CDR3 is made up of 14 amino acids. The CDR3 loop reads CASSDLTGDSPLHF. In DNA form, the CDR3 reads TGTGCCAGCAGTGATTTGACAGGGGATTCACCCCTCCACTTT.

The chain couples TRBV7-8 to TRBJ2-1; D is perhaps TRBD2 (5 bases). CDR1 and CDR2 (germline): SGHVS, FQNEAQ. V was pared by 0 bases and J by 8 bases, with 11 bases between. CDR3 length equals 14 residues. CDR3 sequence: CASSLAYPGDEQFF. CDR3 DNA: TGTGCCAGCAGCTTAGCTTACCCCGGGGATGAGCAGTTCTTC.

The chain recombines TRBV7-2 with TRBJ1-1, with a possible D match to TRBD1 (5 bases). The length of the CDR3 is 15 residues. V was pared by 5 bases and J by 3 bases, with 16 bases between. The germline gives CDR1 SGHTA, CDR2 FQGNSA. The CDR3 spells CASSLSWGVDTEAFF. As DNA, the CDR3 is TGTGCCAGCAGCCTCAGTTGGGGCGTGGACACTGAAGCTTTCTTT.

The chain couples TRBV23-1 to TRBJ1-4; 7 nucleotides align to TRBD1. TRBV23-1 is sorted into the ORF group, with uncertain function. The CDR3 length is 15 residues. V gave up 4 bases and J gave up 1 base; unmatched junction bases: 3. CDR3 sequence (DNA): TGCGCCAGCAGTCCGAACAGGGGAACTAATGAAAAACTGTTTTTT. Translated: CASSPNRGTNEKLFF.